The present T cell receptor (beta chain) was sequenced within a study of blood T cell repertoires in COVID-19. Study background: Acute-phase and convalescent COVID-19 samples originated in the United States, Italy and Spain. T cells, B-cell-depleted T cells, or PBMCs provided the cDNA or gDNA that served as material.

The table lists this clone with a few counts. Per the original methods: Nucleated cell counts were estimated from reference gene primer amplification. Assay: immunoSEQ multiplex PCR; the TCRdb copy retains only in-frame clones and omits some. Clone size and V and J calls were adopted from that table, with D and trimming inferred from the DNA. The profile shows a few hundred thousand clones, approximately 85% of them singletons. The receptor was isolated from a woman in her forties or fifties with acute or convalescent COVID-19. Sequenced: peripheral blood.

Here the CDR3 reads CASSEYAGPGELFF. The DNA for the CDR3 is TGTGCCAGCAGTGAATACGCGGGACCCGGGGAGCTGTTTTTT. The chain uses TRBV25-1 and TRBJ2-2, with TRBD2 as a possible D gene (6 bases). The V end was cut by 0 bases, the J end by 6 bases, with 8 bases between. Germline values: CDR1 MGHDK, CDR2 SYGVNS. This CDR3 is 14 amino acids long.